This T cell receptor beta chain was observed in a study of Graves' ophthalmopathy and Graves' hyperthyroidism. General study points: Blood shared most expanded thyroid clonotypes above 0.001 frequency.

As concerns this clonotype: No antigen is known for it.

This CDR3 comprises 13 residues. Germline CDR1 reads SGDLS; CDR2 reads YYNGEE. Other autoimmune diseases, uncontrolled infections, pregnancy or lactation led to the exclusion of patients. The diagnostic workup employed clinical symptoms, serum thyroxine, TRAb, thyroid ultrasound and orbital computed tomography. The sequenced template was RNA, covering the TCR beta CDR3 region. HTBI primers were employed in first-round RT-PCR, then a second-round multiplex PCR followed. MiXCR, applied by TCRdb to the multiplex PCR reads, yields one record per CDR3 protein. The data show 40,000 or so distinct CDR3 sequences, around half seen once.

V is TRBV9 and J is TRBJ2-7; the D is unclear. The better agreement between TRBJ2-5 and the DNA end casts doubt on the J call. This TCR was sampled from an adult woman with stable Graves' hyperthyroidism. The sample taken for sequencing was peripheral blood. This CDR3 reads CASSVAPTETQYF. The CDR3 DNA reads as TGTGCCAGCAGCGTAGCGCCAACCGAGACCCAGTACTTC.